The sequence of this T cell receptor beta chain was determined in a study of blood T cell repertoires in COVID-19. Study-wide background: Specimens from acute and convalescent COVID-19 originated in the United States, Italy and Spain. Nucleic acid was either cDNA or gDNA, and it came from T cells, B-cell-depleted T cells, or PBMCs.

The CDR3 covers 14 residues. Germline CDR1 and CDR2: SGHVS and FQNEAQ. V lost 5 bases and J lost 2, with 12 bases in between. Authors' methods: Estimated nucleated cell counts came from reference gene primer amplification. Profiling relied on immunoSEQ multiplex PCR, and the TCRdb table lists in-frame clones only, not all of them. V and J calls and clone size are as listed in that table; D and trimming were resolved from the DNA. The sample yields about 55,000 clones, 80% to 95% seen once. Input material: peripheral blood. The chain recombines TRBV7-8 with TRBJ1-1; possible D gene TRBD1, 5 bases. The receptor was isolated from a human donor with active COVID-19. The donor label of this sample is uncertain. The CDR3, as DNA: TGTGCCAGCAGCCCCAGGGAGGGAAACACTGAAGCTTTCTTT. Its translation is CASSPREGNTEAFF.